The clone carrying this T cell receptor (beta chain) was observed a handful of times. This sample is part of a study of CDR3 diversity in severe acne. Each CDR3 protein gets one entry after TCRdb re-called the PCR reads with MiXCR. The table records around 100,000 distinct CDR3 sequences, about half of them present only once. Germline-derived CDR1 and CDR2 are MGHDK and SYGVNS. Between the trimmed V and J ends, which lost 4 bases and 3 bases, there was a span of 10 bases. The CDR3 sequence is 13 residues long. The V and J genes are TRBV25-1 and TRBJ2-7, with a possible D match to TRBD2 (6 bases). Sequencing was done on a sample of blood. The TCR comes from a male donor with acne. In DNA form, the CDR3 reads TGTGCCAGCAGTGCCGGGACTGTCTACGAGCAGTACTTC. It codes for CASSAGTVYEQYF.